The clone carrying this T cell receptor beta chain was seen a single time. V was pared by 1 base and J by 0 bases, with 9 bases between. From germline, CDR1 is KGHSH and CDR2 LQKENI. The CDR3 sequence is 16 residues long. The sample belongs to a study of blood T cell repertoires in COVID-19. Study context: Italy, Spain and the United States were the sources of the convalescent and acute COVID-19 samples. PBMCs, B-cell-depleted T cells, or T cells were the source of the cDNA or gDNA that made up the material.

The authors' processing: Quantification of nucleated cells was approximated via reference gene primer amplification. Using immunoSEQ multiplex PCR, the repertoire was profiled, and TCRdb retains in-frame clones only, with some absent. The DNA was the basis for D and trimming; V, J and clone size are from that table. The sample carries nearly 95,000 clones, roughly 88% recorded once. Sequences were obtained from peripheral blood. V and J are TRBV18 and TRBJ1-4; D might be TRBD1 (5 bases). The source of this sequence is a human donor with active COVID-19. The donor label of this sample is uncertain. CDR3 DNA sequence: TGTGCCAGCTCACCACAATCAGGGACAACTAATGAAAAACTGTTTTTT. Translation gives CASSPQSGTTNEKLFF.